The rows below give T cell receptor beta chains drawn from one sample of a study of control samples from healthy donors and cancer patients. Assay used: immunoSEQ multiplex PCR; TCRdb lists only in-frame clones, some missing. This sample has approximately 70,000 clones; approximately 80% occur once, and the top ten carry under 30%. The sequenced material came from blood. The receptors derive from a man aged 50-60 years in good health. The CDR3 runs from the conserved cysteine through the conserved F or W. The D gene is left open where the match is weak. Clone size is stated in some rows and not others, as once, few, many or a class when expanded.

NA | TRBJ1-3 | TRBD1 | TRBV11-3 | CASSHSDRGSGNTIYF | TGTGCCAGCAGCCACTCGGACAGGGGATCTGGAAACACCATATATTTT
few | TRBJ2-2 | NA | TRBV14 | CASSQDLEGRLFF | TGTGCCAGCAGCCAGGATTTGGAGGGGAGGCTGTTTTTT
NA | TRBJ1-2 | NA | TRBV5-4 | CASSPRQGYGYTF | TGTGCCAGCAGCCCTCGACAAGGCTATGGCTACACCTTC
NA | TRBJ2-7 | NA | TRBV5-6 | CASSISLSRAYEQYF | TGTGCCAGCAGCATTAGCCTATCCAGGGCTTACGAGCAGTACTTC
once | TRBJ2-1 | TRBD2 | TRBV7-7 | CASSPWTSGGQSVANEQFF | TGTGCCAGCAGCCCATGGACTAGCGGGGGCCAATCCGTAGCCAATGAGCAGTTCTTC
NA | TRBJ2-5 | TRBD2 | TRBV14 | CASSPRLAVYQETQYF | TGTGCCAGCAGCCCACGACTAGCGGTGTACCAAGAGACCCAGTACTTC
once | TRBJ2-1 | NA | TRBV24-1 | CATSAGPLEGYIHEQFF | TGTGCCACCAGTGCCGGACCGCTGGAGGGTTATATACATGAGCAGTTCTTC
NA | TRBJ2-5 | NA | TRBV4-3 | CASSQAFGRGETQYF | TGCGCCAGCAGCCAAGCGTTCGGTAGGGGAGAGACCCAGTACTTC
once | TRBJ1-1 | TRBD1 | TRBV13 | CASSLRRQGITEAFF | TGTGCCAGCAGCCTCAGAAGACAGGGAATTACTGAAGCTTTCTTT
NA | TRBJ1-2 | NA | TRBV2 | CASSREPHNYGYTF | TGTGCCAGCAGCAGGGAACCTCATAACTATGGCTACACCTTC
NA | TRBJ2-1 | NA | TRBV3-1/TRBV3-2 | CASSHWGSENEQFF | TGTGCCAGCAGCCATTGGGGTAGCGAGAATGAGCAGTTCTTC
NA | TRBJ2-5 | NA | TRBV7-9 | CASSYWQPETQYF | TGTGCCAGCAGCTACTGGCAGCCCGAGACCCAGTACTTC
NA | TRBJ1-1 | TRBD1 | TRBV5-4 | CASSWGDRGGFTEAFF | TGTGCCAGCAGCTGGGGGGACAGGGGAGGATTCACTGAAGCTTTCTTT